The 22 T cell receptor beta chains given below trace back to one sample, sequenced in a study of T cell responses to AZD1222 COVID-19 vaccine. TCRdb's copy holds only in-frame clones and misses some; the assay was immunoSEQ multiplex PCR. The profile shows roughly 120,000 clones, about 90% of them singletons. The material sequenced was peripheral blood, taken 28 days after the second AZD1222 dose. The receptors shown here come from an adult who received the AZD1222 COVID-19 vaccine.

The CDR3 DNA sequence: TGTGCCACAGGAGGGGCGGAAACCTACGAGCAGTACTTC. Its translation: CATGGAETYEQYF. V usage is TRBV19 and J usage is TRBJ2-7, with D possibly matching TRBD2 (6 bases). The CDR3 runs to 13 residues. Germline CDR1 is LNHDA and CDR2 is SQIVND (reference sequence). Trimming removed 10 bases at V and 2 bases at J, with 15 bases between.

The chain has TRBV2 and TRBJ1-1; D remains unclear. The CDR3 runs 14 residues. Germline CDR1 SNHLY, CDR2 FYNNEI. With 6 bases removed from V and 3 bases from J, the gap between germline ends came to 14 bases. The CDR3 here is CASSREVWDTEAFF. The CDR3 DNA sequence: TGTGCCAGCAGCCGGGAGGTTTGGGACACTGAAGCTTTCTTT. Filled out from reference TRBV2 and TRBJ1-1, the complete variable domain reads EPEVTQTPSHQVTQMGQEVILRCVPISNHLYFYWYRQILGQKVEFLVSFYNNEISEKSEIFDDQFSVERPDGSNFTLKIRSTKLEDSAMYFCASSREVWDTEAFFGQGTRLTVV.

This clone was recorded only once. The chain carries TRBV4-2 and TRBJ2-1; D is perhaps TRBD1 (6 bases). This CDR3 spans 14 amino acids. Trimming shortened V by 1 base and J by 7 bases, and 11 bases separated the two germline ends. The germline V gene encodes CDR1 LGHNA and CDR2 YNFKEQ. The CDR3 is CASSQAPGQNEQFF. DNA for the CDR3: TGTGCCAGCAGCCAAGCGCCCGGACAGAATGAGCAGTTCTTC.

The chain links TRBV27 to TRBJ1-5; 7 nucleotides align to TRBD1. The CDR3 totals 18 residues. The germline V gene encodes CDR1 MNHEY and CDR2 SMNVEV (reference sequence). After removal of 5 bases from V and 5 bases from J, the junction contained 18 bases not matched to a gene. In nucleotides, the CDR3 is TGTGCCAGCAGTCCATCAGTCCCGGGACAGCTTCCATATCAGCCCCAGCATTTT. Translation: CASSPSVPGQLPYQPQHF.

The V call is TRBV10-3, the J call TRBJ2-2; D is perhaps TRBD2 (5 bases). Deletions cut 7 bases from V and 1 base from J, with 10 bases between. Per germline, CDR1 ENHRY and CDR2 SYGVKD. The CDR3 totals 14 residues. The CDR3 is CAIIRERNTGELFF. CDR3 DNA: TGTGCCATCATTAGGGAGAGGAACACCGGGGAGCTGTTTTTT.

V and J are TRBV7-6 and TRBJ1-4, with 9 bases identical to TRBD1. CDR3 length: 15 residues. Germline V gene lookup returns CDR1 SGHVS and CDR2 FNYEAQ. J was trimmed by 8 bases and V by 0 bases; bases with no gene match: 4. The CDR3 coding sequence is TGTGCCAGCAGCTTAGCGGGACAGGGAGCAGAAAAACTGTTTTTT. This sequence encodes CASSLAGQGAEKLFF.

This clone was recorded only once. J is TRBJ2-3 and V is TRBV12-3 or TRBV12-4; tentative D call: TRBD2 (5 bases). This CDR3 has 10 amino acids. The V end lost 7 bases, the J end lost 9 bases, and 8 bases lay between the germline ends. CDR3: CASKGRTQYF. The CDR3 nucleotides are TGTGCCAGCAAAGGGAGAACGCAGTATTTT.

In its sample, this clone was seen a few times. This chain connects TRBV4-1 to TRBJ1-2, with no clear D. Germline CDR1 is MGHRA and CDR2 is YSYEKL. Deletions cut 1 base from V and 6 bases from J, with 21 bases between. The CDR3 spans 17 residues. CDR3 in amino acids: CASSQVGSPAVFDGYTF. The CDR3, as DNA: TGCGCCAGCAGCCAAGTGGGGTCCCCGGCCGTGTTTGATGGCTACACCTTC.

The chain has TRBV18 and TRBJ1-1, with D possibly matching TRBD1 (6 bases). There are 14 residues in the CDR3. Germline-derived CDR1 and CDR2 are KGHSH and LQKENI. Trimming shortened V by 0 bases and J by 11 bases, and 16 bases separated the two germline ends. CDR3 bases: TGTGCCAGCTCACCACCGCCCGGGACAACGGGTGCTTTCTTT. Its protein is CASSPPPGTTGAFF.

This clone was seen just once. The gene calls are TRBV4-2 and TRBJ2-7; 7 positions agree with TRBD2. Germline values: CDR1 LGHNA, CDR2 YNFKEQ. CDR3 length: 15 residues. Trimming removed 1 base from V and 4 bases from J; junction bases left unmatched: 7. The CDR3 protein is CASSQARDYVYEQYF. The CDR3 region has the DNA TGTGCCAGCAGCCAAGCCCGGGACTACGTATACGAGCAGTACTTC.

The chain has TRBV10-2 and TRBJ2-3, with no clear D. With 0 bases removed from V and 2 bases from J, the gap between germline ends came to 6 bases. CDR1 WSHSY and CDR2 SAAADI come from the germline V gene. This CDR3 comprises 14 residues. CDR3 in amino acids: CASSESGFTDTQYF. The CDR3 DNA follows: TGCGCCAGCAGTGAGTCGGGTTTCACAGATACGCAGTATTTT.

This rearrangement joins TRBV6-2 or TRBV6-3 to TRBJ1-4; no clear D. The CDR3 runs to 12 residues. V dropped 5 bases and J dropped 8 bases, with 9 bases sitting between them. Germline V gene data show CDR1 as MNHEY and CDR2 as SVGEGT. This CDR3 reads CASSVETEKLFF. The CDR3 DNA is TGTGCCAGCAGTGTAGAAACGGAAAAACTGTTTTTT.

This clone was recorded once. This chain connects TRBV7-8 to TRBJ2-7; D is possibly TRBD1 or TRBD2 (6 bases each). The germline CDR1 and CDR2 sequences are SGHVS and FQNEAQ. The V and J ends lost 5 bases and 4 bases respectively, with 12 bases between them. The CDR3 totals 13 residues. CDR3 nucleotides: TGTGCCAGCAGCGAAGGGGGGCGATACGAGCAGTACTTC. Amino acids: CASSEGGRYEQYF.

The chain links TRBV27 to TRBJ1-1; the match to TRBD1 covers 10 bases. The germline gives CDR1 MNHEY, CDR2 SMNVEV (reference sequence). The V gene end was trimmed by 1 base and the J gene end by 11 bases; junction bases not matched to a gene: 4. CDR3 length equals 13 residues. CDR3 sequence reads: CASSLWGTGEAFF. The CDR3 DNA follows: TGTGCCAGCAGTTTATGGGGGACAGGGGAGGCTTTCTTT.

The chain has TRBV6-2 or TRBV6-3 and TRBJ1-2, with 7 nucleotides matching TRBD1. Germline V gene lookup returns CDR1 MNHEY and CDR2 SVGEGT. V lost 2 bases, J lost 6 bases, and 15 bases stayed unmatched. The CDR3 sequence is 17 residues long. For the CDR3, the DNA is TGTGCCAGCAGTTACAACGGCGGGACAGCCTCCCGGGATGGCTACACCTTC. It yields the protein CASSYNGGTASRDGYTF.

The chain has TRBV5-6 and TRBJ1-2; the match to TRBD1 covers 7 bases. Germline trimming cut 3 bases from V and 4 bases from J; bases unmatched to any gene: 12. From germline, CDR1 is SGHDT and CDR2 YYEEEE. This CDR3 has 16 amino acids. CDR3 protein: CASSWRGERGPYGYTF. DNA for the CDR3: TGTGCCAGCAGCTGGAGAGGGGAGAGGGGGCCCTATGGCTACACCTTC.

For the CDR3, the DNA is TGTGCCAGCAGTGAAACTCGGGGATGGTATGGCTACACCTTC. Translating it yields CASSETRGWYGYTF. This chain connects TRBV2 to TRBJ1-2; no firm D call. With 2 bases removed from V and 5 bases from J, the gap between germline ends came to 12 bases. The CDR3 contains 14 residues. Per the germline V gene, CDR1 is SNHLY and CDR2 is FYNNEI.

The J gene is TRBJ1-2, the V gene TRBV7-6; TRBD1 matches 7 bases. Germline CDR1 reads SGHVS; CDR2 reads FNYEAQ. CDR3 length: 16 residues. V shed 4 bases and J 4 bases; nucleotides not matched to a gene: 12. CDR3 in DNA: TGTGCCAGCAGCTCAACTCCAGGGGGGGGGAGCTATGGCTACACCTTC. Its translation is CASSSTPGGGSYGYTF.

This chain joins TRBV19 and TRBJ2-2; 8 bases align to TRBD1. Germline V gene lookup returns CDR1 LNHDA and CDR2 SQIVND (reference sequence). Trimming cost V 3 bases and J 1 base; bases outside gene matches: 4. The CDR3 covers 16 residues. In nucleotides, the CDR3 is TGTGCCAGTAGTATGGGACAGGCCCTGAACACCGGGGAGCTGTTTTTT. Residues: CASSMGQALNTGELFF.

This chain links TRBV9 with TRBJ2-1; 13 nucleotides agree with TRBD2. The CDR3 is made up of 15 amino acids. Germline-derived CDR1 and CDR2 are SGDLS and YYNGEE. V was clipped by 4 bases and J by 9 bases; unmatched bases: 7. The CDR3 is CASSPRTSGGSEQFF. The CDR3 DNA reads TGTGCCAGCAGCCCGCGGACTAGCGGGGGAAGTGAGCAGTTCTTC.

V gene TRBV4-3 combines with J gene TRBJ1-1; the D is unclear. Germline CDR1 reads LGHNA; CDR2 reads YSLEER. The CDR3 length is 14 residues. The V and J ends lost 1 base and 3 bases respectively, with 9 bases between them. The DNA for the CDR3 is TGCGCCAGCAGCCAAGGAAATGATTACACTGAAGCTTTCTTT. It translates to CASSQGNDYTEAFF.

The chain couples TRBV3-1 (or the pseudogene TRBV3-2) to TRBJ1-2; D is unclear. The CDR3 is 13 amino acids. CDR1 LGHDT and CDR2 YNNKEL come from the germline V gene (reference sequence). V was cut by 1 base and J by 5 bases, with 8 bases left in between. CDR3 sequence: CASSQVGGYGYTF. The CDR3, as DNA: TGTGCCAGCAGCCAAGTAGGTGGTTATGGCTACACCTTC.